Sequencing of this T cell receptor beta chain was carried out in a study of OX40 agonist ivuxolimab in advanced cancers. Produced via immunoSEQ multiplex PCR; TCRdb's table is partial and in-frame only. The sample consists of about 15,000 clones, just under 90% of them appearing once. The germline CDR1 and CDR2 sequences are LGHNA and YNFKEQ. CDR3 size: 16 residues. V lost 4 bases, J lost 2 bases, and 14 bases lay in between. This specimen was CD4+ or CD8+ T cells sorted from blood, taken in a trial of the OX40 agonist ivuxolimab. The chain joins TRBV4-2 to TRBJ2-2; D possibly corresponds to TRBD2 (5 bases). This TCR was sampled from an adult with an advanced solid tumor such as melanoma, head and neck, liver or kidney cancer. The CDR3: CASSPLRETNTGELFF. The CDR3 DNA is TGTGCCAGCAGCCCCCTCCGGGAAACCAACACCGGGGAGCTGTTTTTT.